The clone carrying this T cell receptor (beta chain) was seen a few times. These data come from a study of CD8 T cells in ankylosing spondylitis. Each CDR3 protein gets one entry after TCRdb re-called the 5' RACE reads with MiXCR. The table includes about 220,000 distinct CDR3 sequences, roughly a tenth detected once. The germline V gene encodes CDR1 SGHTA and CDR2 FQGTGA. This CDR3 spans 15 amino acids. J gave up 5 bases and V 5 bases, and 8 bases lay outside the gene matches. The receptor comes from a male donor with ankylosing spondylitis or in good health (not recorded which). The source material was blood, either unsorted or a sorted T cell fraction (not recorded which). This chain links TRBV7-3 with TRBJ2-5, with 10 bases matching TRBD1. The CDR3 DNA reads as TGTGCCAGCAGCCCTTCGACAGGGGGCTTTGAGACCCAGTACTTC. Translation: CASSPSTGGFETQYF.